This T cell receptor beta chain is from a study of blood T cell repertoires in COVID-19. Study as a whole: Some COVID-19 samples were acute and others convalescent; all came from the United States, Italy and Spain. In each case, the material was cDNA or gDNA derived from T cells, B-cell-depleted T cells, or PBMCs.

The authors' processing: Cell counts per sample came from amplifying reference gene primers. Some clones are missing from TCRdb's copy, which holds only in-frame ones; the method was immunoSEQ multiplex PCR. The V and J calls and clone size are taken from that table; D and trimming were inferred from the DNA. The repertoire has tens of thousands of clones, under 90% of them found once; the top ten carry more than 9%. The source is a human donor in a cohort sampled during active COVID-19. Input material: peripheral blood.

This chain's CDR3 is CASSPTGSTEPQHF. CDR3 nucleotides: TGTGCCAGCAGCCCCACAGGGAGTACGGAGCCCCAGCATTTT. The J gene is TRBJ1-5, the V gene TRBV6-2 or TRBV6-3; D perhaps matches TRBD1 (6 bases). Trimming stripped 6 bases from V and 8 bases from J, with 17 bases between. This CDR3 region has 14 residues. Germline V gene lookup returns CDR1 MNHEY and CDR2 SVGEGT.